A selection of T cell receptor beta chains follows, all from one sample in a study of T cell responses to AZD1222 COVID-19 vaccine. Produced via immunoSEQ multiplex PCR; TCRdb's table is partial and in-frame only. The profile shows some 130,000 clones, more than 85% of them singletons. The material was peripheral blood, obtained on day 0 of AZD1222 vaccination. The receptors come from an adult in good health. Each CDR3 is given with its conserved first and last residue. Size is omitted from some rows. Given values are once, few, many or a class for expanded clones.

v_gene	abundance	j_gene	CDR3aa
TRBV19	-	TRBJ1-5	CATTGVGMNNQPQHF
TRBV19	-	TRBJ1-5	CASTPLQGIGQPQHF
TRBV6-5	-	TRBJ2-7	CASTKTSAWKEQYF
TRBV6-5	-	TRBJ1-1	CASSYRQVGTEAFF
TRBV7-3	-	TRBJ1-2	CASSSTGQGMGGYTF
TRBV6-2/TRBV6-3	once	TRBJ1-4	CASSYSLDKSEKLFF
TRBV9	-	TRBJ2-3	CASSPYPIAVLTRSTDTQYF
TRBV7-8	-	TRBJ1-2	CASSPGTGLDGYTF
TRBV29-1	-	TRBJ2-1	CSVQGTGNNEQFF
TRBV4-1	-	TRBJ2-5	CASSQGQIKETQYF
TRBV18	-	TRBJ2-1	CASSTDNEQFF
TRBV2	-	TRBJ1-3	CASRQEGNTIYF
TRBV30	-	TRBJ1-5	CAWAAGTGAQPQHF
TRBV13	-	TRBJ2-1	CASSFRGAANYNEQFF
TRBV3-1/TRBV3-2	-	TRBJ2-5	CASSPLGRRYQETQYF
TRBV10-3	-	TRBJ1-1	CAISEYGVTEAFF
TRBV23-1	-	TRBJ1-5	CASRRRGPRDSNQPQHF
TRBV4-3	-	TRBJ1-2	CASSPPSAPLVGYTF
TRBV5-4	-	TRBJ2-5	CASSYTSGGAGETQYF
TRBV5-1	-	TRBJ1-3	CASSMAGTGGSGNTIYF
TRBV5-4	-	TRBJ2-7	CASSLDGPYEQYF
TRBV27	-	TRBJ1-2	CASSRATNYGYTF
TRBV11-2	-	TRBJ2-3	CASSYTPGLVLDTQYF
TRBV7-2	-	TRBJ1-2	CASSPGTGGRYGYTF
TRBV7-3	-	TRBJ2-1	CASSQQITGTSGHNEQFF
TRBV5-5	-	TRBJ2-7	CASSFWQGGQYF
TRBV19	-	TRBJ1-6	CASTFTGWDSPLHF
TRBV5-1	-	TRBJ2-7	CASSSGTGGSYEQYF
TRBV7-9	-	TRBJ1-2	CASSLVPQNNYGYTF
TRBV27	-	TRBJ1-2	CASSFSGTGGASYTF
TRBV15	few	TRBJ2-7	CATSRDPGATYEQYF
TRBV19	once	TRBJ2-7	CASSVELAGGIRTPYEQYF
TRBV10-3	-	TRBJ2-1	CATGLAEGFYNEQFF
TRBV27	-	TRBJ2-5	CASSSYTSGSRETQYF
TRBV7-9	once	TRBJ1-6	CASSSDRIASPLHF
TRBV2	-	TRBJ2-7	CASSGGGSEQYF
TRBV6-1	once	TRBJ1-2	CASSETGALSYGYTF
TRBV6-2/TRBV6-3	-	TRBJ2-7	CASSYPSAGDPYEQYF
TRBV4-3	-	TRBJ2-7	CASSQVVGGDEQYF
TRBV7-9	-	TRBJ1-3	CASSLDGVRPGNTIYF
TRBV21-1	-	TRBJ1-1	CASSAQADGAFF
TRBV5-1	-	TRBJ2-2	CASSLEQGRTGELFF
TRBV15	-	TRBJ1-1	CATSEEIGSEAFF
TRBV5-6	once	TRBJ1-2	CASGGGGSRSPYGYTF
TRBV30	-	TRBJ2-5	CAWAGLQETQYF
TRBV9	-	TRBJ1-1	CASSGNDVEAFF
TRBV5-4	-	TRBJ1-3	CASSSETQTSYGNTIYF
TRBV5-1	-	TRBJ2-2	CASSLARGGQFGELFF
TRBV28	-	TRBJ2-3	CASSLSTDTQYF
TRBV12-3/TRBV12-4	-	TRBJ1-2	CASSFREGYTF
TRBV11-1	-	TRBJ2-1	CASSLMQGNEQFF
TRBV5-4	-	TRBJ2-5	CASSLSGRGGRETQYF